The present entry profiles one T cell receptor beta chain with its context. Its antigen is unknown. Base-call qualities are not available, and no considerably larger clone is one nucleotide away. This specimen comes from a study of cytomegalovirus exposure and HLA in healthy donors (dated by TCRdb to about 2017). Background for the entire study: In an earlier analysis of some 610 of the donors, less than 350 Gb of sequence data and about 110 million unique TCR beta sequences from approximately 180 million T cells were reported. Roughly 290 gigabases of sequencing data and 75 million to 85 million unique TCR sequences made up an early release that covered around 640 HLA-typed donors. Of the roughly 420 genotyped donors, 75% to 85% were placed in the genetic ancestry cluster associated with self-reported Caucasian donors. The aim of the study was to test whether cataloging public T cell receptors could identify signatures of past pathogen exposure. Using immunosequencing, the study profiled T cell repertoires from about 620 subjects and related those repertoires to cytomegalovirus serostatus. Besides the first cohort of some 670 subjects, a separate validation cohort made up of roughly 130 different subjects was used. To predict cytomegalovirus infection status, the study combined high-throughput TCR immunosequencing, statistical association of individual TCRs with disease status, and machine learning. To study patterns of TCR occurrence, a later analysis re-analyzed previously published TCR beta repertoires from several hundred donors and added high-resolution HLA genotyping. Rather than using new phenotypic data, the later analysis identified candidate immune exposures from TCR beta sequences and from how often those sequences occurred across donors. To decide whether each TCR beta V gene segment behaved as functional or pseudogenic, an earlier analysis of some 580 of the donors relied on high-throughput TCR beta sequencing. Donor age, sex, ethnicity and CMV serostatus were compiled alongside the repertoire data. A later genetic analysis used genome-wide SNP genotypes for 398 of the 666 donors, treating that subset as a discovery cohort. Every repertoire in the discovery cohort had been generated on one and the same sequencing platform. HLA typing covered class I and class II loci at four-digit resolution. Typing coverage varied by locus: about 620-630 donors for A, B, C, DRB1 and DQB1; roughly 560 for DQA1; more than 600 for DPA1; 450 to 480 for DPB1. About five DR-DQ haplotypes were treated as single units for association and clustering because of strong linkage in the cohort. Across approximately 400 genotyped donors of the cohort, an average of approximately 240,000 unique TCR beta nucleotide sequences per donor were sequenced, and roughly a sixth of those sequences were non-productive. What the research found in general, with its limitations: A further reported finding was that TCR beta sequences accurately predicted the HLA-A and HLA-B alleles for most subjects in the first cohort. In a later analysis, around 17,000 TCR beta sequences were associated with specific HLA alleles at a false discovery rate of 0.05. According to a later analysis, most CMV-associated TCR beta chains appeared to be HLA-restricted, and the HLA associations seemed to be driven largely by CMV exposure. A later analysis reported that several top co-occurrence clusters appeared linked to parvovirus B19, influenza, CMV and Epstein-Barr virus. A later genetic analysis reported fewer N-insertions in productive TCRs among donors in an Asian-associated ancestry cluster than the roughly 700-donor mean. The authors suggested that the approach could potentially be extended to other disease states and immunological phenotypes. A later analysis found that TCR association rates varied across HLA loci, with DRB1 alleles showing the most associated TCRs and HLA-C alleles the fewest. Assigning TCR associations to individual alleles was difficult when HLA alleles, especially DR and DQ, strongly co-occurred. A later genetic analysis associated a missense DCLRE1C variant with V-gene and J-gene trimming of TCR beta chains, and an independent cohort replicated the association. Because HLA typing was unavailable for some donors at each locus, only the typed subset was used in association tests. A later analysis found that HLA-associated TCR beta chains were more clonally expanded and had lower generation probabilities than equally common non-associated chains. The study gave a list of about 170 TCR beta chains associated with cytomegalovirus. Linkage disequilibrium might explain the correlated functional status among segregating V segments, but an unknown experimental factor could not be excluded. Because counts were too low, about 17 rarely observed V segments, including chromosome 9 orphons, were excluded from the earlier analysis of around 640 of the donors. Immune exposure information for the cohort was limited to CMV serostatus. A few of the identified cytomegalovirus-associated TCR beta chains were confirmed in vitro to be specific for cytomegalovirus antigens. Some IMGT-functional V segments, including TRBV6-2 and TRBV6-3, could not be told apart with the 87-base-pair reads, so those segments were excluded. Sequencing depth was assumed to be roughly uniform across donors in the presence/absence analyses, though that assumption may not hold. An earlier analysis of approximately 570 of the donors showed that most TCR beta V segments appeared in productive rearrangements either about 87% or about 30% of the time, which broadly matched IMGT annotations. Cytomegalovirus status was reported to be diagnosed by the classifier with high specificity and sensitivity in both the original and validation cohorts. A cluster of highly shared sequence variants was judged likely to represent a technical artifact of the sequencing pipeline. The cohort was sequenced for TCR beta chains only, and without alpha or paired-chain data the features that could be detected were limited. Most TCR sequences were observed very rarely across donors, whereas some public TCRs were present in many individuals.

The CDR3 contains 13 residues, cysteine and phenylalanine counted. The entry retains the CDR3 DNA only, 39 bases that are in frame from base 1. Compared with germline, V lacks 5 bases and J lacks 4 bases; bases without a gene match: 5. CDR1 and CDR2 are read off the germline V gene (reference sequence) as GTSNPN and SVGIG. The cohort was made up of under 800 healthy bone marrow donors. All cohort members were sampled while nominally healthy, although unrecorded immune exposures were likely present. The donor was CMV seronegative and was included in the group of over 300 seronegative cohort members. Every donor gave a peripheral blood sample, and the peripheral blood mononuclear cells from that sample were used for TCR beta sequencing. Genomic DNA was extracted from the blood cell samples with the Qiagen DNeasy Blood Extraction Kit. To prepare the library, the immunoSEQ multiplex PCR assay was applied. A mixture of 60 forward primers for TCR Vbeta segments and 13 reverse primers for TCR Jbeta segments was used in the multiplex PCR. Amplification of the CDR3 region of rearranged TCR beta genes was performed with a multiplex PCR assay on genomic DNA. Amplified TCR beta libraries were sequenced as 87-base-pair reads on the Illumina HiSeq System. The paper's data handling went like this. A later analysis counted about 80 million unique TCR beta chains across the roughly 700 repertoires, and some 11 million of these chains were shared by at least two donors. Raw reads were error-corrected and collapsed into unique sequences with a nearest-neighbor algorithm that merged closely related sequences to remove PCR and sequencing errors. CDR3 sequences were aligned to IMGT reference sequences to assign V, D and J gene segments. For a sequence to be retained, a match of at least six nucleotides was required to both a V gene segment and a J gene segment. A rearrangement counted as productive if the CDR3 had no stop codons and remained in frame with V and J, and every other rearrangement counted as non-productive. CDR3 was defined according to IMGT convention as the region running from the second conserved V-encoded cysteine to the conserved J-encoded phenylalanine. The earlier analysis of about 590 of the donors excluded sequences that lacked an unambiguous match to a single V gene segment. In an earlier analysis of almost 600 of the donors, a V segment was called functional when productive rearrangements were above 56.7%, and segregating when the standard deviation between donors exceeded 5%. A statistical classification framework was built for diagnosing cytomegalovirus status from the catalog of TCR beta chain sequences. V and J gene assignment, in a later analysis, came from comparing TCR nucleotide sequences with IMGT/GENE-DB human TR gene sequences. A later analysis assigned CDR3 sequences and most-parsimonious VDJ recombination scenarios with the TCRdist pipeline. In a later analysis, every TCR beta chain was defined by the combination of its CDR3 amino acid sequence and its V-gene family, and reads without a unique V-gene family were dropped. In a later analysis, some 600 highly shared, low-generation-probability nucleotide sequences were removed to address suspected cross-contamination and a sequencing artifact. For each public chain, a later analysis derived a clonal expansion index from normalized ranks of inferred template counts within each repertoire. In a later analysis, generation probabilities were computed using a VDJ recombination model fitted to out-of-frame rearrangements, and the results were checked against IGoR. A later analysis scored TCR-TCR, TCR-HLA and TCR-CMV co-occurrence with hypergeometric tests, applying a repertoire-size bias correction to TCR pairs. In a later analysis, false discovery rates were estimated by permuting HLA or CMV assignments 20 times. In a later analysis, co-occurring TCRs were grouped using DBSCAN, with TCRdist sequence similarity added in when clustering inside HLA-allele-positive subsets. For co-occurrence clustering, repertoires with fewer than 30,000 or more than 120,000 public chains were excluded, along with five repertoires with anomalous nucleotide sharing. TCRdb took this table from immuneACCESS and kept in-frame rearrangements with V and J called. Such tables lack part of the clones; where checked against another copy, unresolved V genes explain under half of the gap, and the rest is unexplained. V and J calls and clone size are those listed in that table; D and trimming were worked out from the DNA. In this sample the table shows about 140,000 clones, 88% of which occur a single time. The ten largest clones capture more than 0.5% of the sample.

This sequence was found in a middle-aged woman in good health and CMV-seronegative. The chain employs TRBV30 and TRBJ1-5; 7 bases in the junction line up with TRBD1. Sequencing was carried out using PBMCs. At the DNA level, the sequence is TGTGCCTGGGGGACAGTGGGGAATCAGCCCCAGCATTTT. Protein translation: CAWGTVGNQPQHF.